A single sample gave rise to the 20 T cell receptor beta chains below, sequenced in a study of T-cell reconstitution after alpha-beta-depleted transplantation in children. Preparation of the TCRbeta library involved a method that used unique molecular identifiers. One entry per CDR3 protein, called by TCRdb with MiXCR from the PCR reads. The table has roughly 250,000 distinct CDR3 sequences, roughly 8.2% seen once. This material consisted of PBMCs, mostly from graft donor cells, taken 180 days after TCRalphabeta/CD19-depleted stem cell transplant. These receptors all come from a male patient between 10 and 17 years old who had a stem cell transplant for acute lymphoblastic leukemia, so the T cells may come from the graft donor.

This clonotype came up many times. This chain links TRBV7-9 with TRBJ1-5; 11 nucleotides align to TRBD1. The CDR3 extends over 16 amino acids. Trimming at V came to 5 bases and at J to 6 bases, leaving 9 bases not matched to a gene. Germline CDR1 reads SEHNR; CDR2 reads FQNEAQ (reference sequence). As DNA, the CDR3 is TGTGCCAGCAGCACCAGCAGGACAGGGGGCAGTCAGCCCCAGCATTTT. This codes for CASSTSRTGGSQPQHF.

This clonotype showed up many times. The gene calls are TRBV29-1 and TRBJ2-7; D is ambiguous. CDR1 is SQVTM and CDR2 is ANQGSEA in the germline V gene. Trimming pared 6 bases from V and 2 bases from J, leaving 14 bases between. The CDR3 extends over 13 amino acids. The DNA of the CDR3 is TGCAGCGTCCCTGGAGCTGGGGCCTACGAGCAGTACTTC. This sequence encodes CSVPGAGAYEQYF.

This clonotype was detected ten times or more. The rearrangement joins TRBV7-9 to TRBJ1-2; 8 bases fit TRBD1. Germline assignment: CDR1 SEHNR and CDR2 FQNEAQ (reference sequence). J was trimmed by 3 bases and V by 6 bases; bases with no gene match: 9. The CDR3 loop spans 15 amino acids. CDR3 protein: CASSTPTGVDYGYTF. In DNA, the CDR3 is TGTGCCAGCAGTACCCCGACAGGGGTCGACTATGGCTACACCTTC.

In this sample, this clonotype turned up many times. The chain recombines TRBV12-3 or TRBV12-4 with TRBJ2-4; 9 nucleotides match TRBD1. The CDR3 covers 15 residues. V was pared by 5 bases and J by 2 bases, with 4 bases of the junction left unmatched. The CDR3, as DNA: TGTGCCAGCAGTGCAACAGGGGGCCCCAAAAACATTCAGTACTTC. Translated, it gives CASSATGGPKNIQYF.

In its sample, this clonotype was seen many times. V and J are TRBV13 and TRBJ2-7, with a weak D call TRBD1 (7 bases). Deletions cut 5 bases from V and 3 bases from J, with 17 bases between. Per the germline V gene, CDR1 is PRHDT and CDR2 is FYEKMQ (reference sequence). The CDR3 extends over 15 amino acids. The CDR3: CASSPGGRGYYEQYF. The CDR3 DNA follows: TGTGCCAGCAGCCCAGGGGGGCGAGGCTACTACGAGCAGTACTTC.

The table lists this clonotype with many counts. In DNA, the CDR3 is TGCGCCAGCAGCAAGGACAGGGAGTATCCGATAGTCGGGGGCTACACCTTC. This sequence encodes CASSKDREYPIVGGYTF. The gene calls are TRBV5-1 and TRBJ1-2; 8 bases agree with TRBD1. This CDR3 has 17 residues. With V trimmed by 4 bases and J by 8 bases, 19 bases remained unmatched. Germline lookup yields CDR1 SGHRS and CDR2 YFSETQ.

This clonotype has a count of ten or more. The gene calls are TRBV20-1 and TRBJ2-1; either TRBD1 or TRBD2 may supply D (6 bases each). CDR1 and CDR2 (germline): DFQATT, SNEGSKA (reference sequence). CDR3 size: 15 residues. The ends were cut back, 0 bases at V and 3 bases at J, with 12 bases in the middle. The CDR3 nucleotides read TGCAGTGCTAGAGACCGGGGGCGCGGCTACAATGAGCAGTTCTTC. As protein: CSARDRGRGYNEQFF.

At least ten counts were recorded for this clonotype. The gene calls are TRBV10-3 and TRBJ2-5; D gene ambiguous. There are 13 residues in the CDR3. Deletions cut 0 bases from V and 3 bases from J, with 5 bases between. CDR1 is ENHRY and CDR2 is SYGVKD in the germline V gene. The CDR3 sequence is CAISESSKETQYF. The CDR3 DNA is TGTGCCATCAGTGAGTCATCAAAAGAGACCCAGTACTTC.

The chain employs TRBV13 and TRBJ2-5, with unresolved D. The germline V gene has CDR1 PRHDT and CDR2 FYEKMQ (reference sequence). Between the trimmed V and J ends, which lost 6 bases and 2 bases, there was a span of 13 bases. CDR3 length equals 14 residues. The CDR3 loop is CASSPPDLQETQYF. In DNA, the CDR3 is TGTGCCAGCAGTCCTCCTGACCTTCAAGAGACCCAGTACTTC. The variable domain in full, with the rest retrieved from reference TRBV13 and TRBJ2-5, is AAGVIQSPRHLIKEKRETATLKCYPIPRHDTVYWYQQGPGQDPQFLISFYEKMQSDKGSIPDRFSAQQFSDYHSELNMSSLELGDSALYFCASSPPDLQETQYFGPGTRLLVL.

This clonotype has ten or more counts. The chain is built from TRBV6-1 and TRBJ2-3; 13 bases line up with TRBD2. Germline CDR1 reads MNHNS; CDR2 reads SASEGT. The CDR3 runs to 17 residues. J lost 2 bases, V lost 1 base, and 3 bases had no gene match. The CDR3 spells CASSEGLAGGPTDTQYF. Here the CDR3 DNA reads TGTGCCAGCAGTGAAGGACTAGCGGGAGGACCCACAGATACGCAGTATTTT.

This clonotype was counted ten times or more. The genes are TRBV7-9 and TRBJ1-1; D perhaps matches TRBD1 (5 bases). CDR3 size: 12 residues. V lost 5 bases and J lost 7, with 11 bases in between. Germline CDR1 is SEHNR and CDR2 is FQNEAQ (reference sequence). The CDR3 DNA reads TGTGCCAGCAGCCAGAGACAGATTGAAGCTTTCTTT. Translating gives CASSQRQIEAFF.

In the case of this clonotype: A much larger clone is a single base away; this may be a read error. The CDR3 nucleotides read TGTGCCAGCAGTTTATACCCCCTTGGATATACGCAGTATTTT. The encoded protein is CASSLYPLGYTQYF. The rearrangement links TRBV28 to TRBJ2-3; no firm D call. With 1 base removed from V and 7 bases from J, the gap between germline ends came to 12 bases. This CDR3 is built from 14 residues. The germline gives CDR1 MDHEN, CDR2 SYDVKM.

This clonotype was seen at least ten times. This rearrangement joins TRBV7-8 to TRBJ1-5, with no clear D. This CDR3 region has 14 residues. Between the trimmed V and J ends, which lost 5 bases and 2 bases, there was a span of 10 bases. CDR1 and CDR2 (germline): SGHVS, FQNEAQ. This CDR3 is CASSPSRGNQPQHF. The CDR3 DNA follows: TGTGCCAGCAGCCCTTCTCGGGGCAATCAGCCCCAGCATTTT.

This clonotype was seen at least ten times. The chain uses TRBV11-2 and TRBJ2-7; D is unresolved. The germline V gene has CDR1 SGHAT and CDR2 FQNNGV. The ends were cut back, 3 bases at V and 7 bases at J, with 7 bases in the middle. The CDR3 is made up of 11 amino acids. The CDR3 loop reads CASSFLGEQYF. CDR3 sequence (DNA): TGTGCCAGCAGCTTCCTCGGGGAGCAGTACTTC.

The sample holds many counts of this clonotype. V is TRBV9 and J is TRBJ1-1; D remains unclear. Germline CDR1 is SGDLS and CDR2 is YYNGEE. V lost 0 bases to trimming and J lost 0 bases, with 15 bases between them. The length of the CDR3 is 17 residues. The CDR3 DNA follows: TGTGCCAGCAGCGTAGACCTGTGGGCGTTCATGAACACTGAAGCTTTCTTT. Residues: CASSVDLWAFMNTEAFF.

This clonotype was detected ten times or more. The rearrangement links TRBV5-5 to TRBJ1-5; 10 positions match TRBD1. This CDR3 spans 14 amino acids. After removal of 4 bases from V and 6 bases from J, the junction contained 4 bases not matched to a gene. The germline CDR1 and CDR2 sequences are SGHKS and YYEKEE (reference sequence). CDR3 coding DNA: TGTGCCAGCAGCCCGACAGGGGGCTTTCAGCCCCAGCATTTT. Translated, it gives CASSPTGGFQPQHF.

This clonotype was seen repeatedly, ten times or more. The rearrangement uses TRBV7-3 and TRBJ2-7; D is uncertain. V shed 2 bases and J shed 4 bases, with 15 bases lying between them. CDR1 is SGHTA and CDR2 is FQGTGA in the germline V gene. CDR3 length equals 15 residues. The CDR3 protein is CASSLEGPGPYEQYF. The CDR3, as DNA: TGTGCCAGCAGCTTAGAAGGTCCAGGTCCTTACGAGCAGTACTTC.

This clonotype was recorded at least ten times. The rearrangement uses TRBV5-1 and TRBJ2-2; maybe TRBD1 (7 bases). Per germline, CDR1 SGHRS and CDR2 YFSETQ. V was shortened by 4 bases and J by 7 bases, with 23 bases between the two germline ends. The CDR3 is 17 amino acids. The DNA of the CDR3 is TGCGCCAGCAGCGGAGGGGGCACAGGGCCGCGAGGCGGGGAGCTGTTTTTT. The encoded protein is CASSGGGTGPRGGELFF.

Only a few counts were recorded for this clonotype. The chain combines TRBV18 with TRBJ2-5; TRBD1 might be the D (5 bases). The CDR3 loop spans 12 amino acids. V was shortened by 3 bases and J by 4 bases, with 6 bases between the two germline ends. CDR1 and CDR2 (germline): KGHSH, LQKENI. The CDR3 DNA sequence: TGTGCCAGCTCACCTGGGGCAGAGACCCAGTACTTC. Its protein is CASSPGAETQYF.

The sample holds many counts of this clonotype. V usage is TRBV5-1 and J usage is TRBJ2-4, with D hard to call. Trimming left V 4 bases short and J 6 bases short, with 2 bases between. Germline CDR1 reads SGHRS; CDR2 reads YFSETQ. The CDR3 consists of 10 residues. Here the CDR3 reads CASSPNIQYF. CDR3 sequence (DNA): TGCGCCAGCAGCCCAAACATTCAGTACTTC.